The entry below gives a single T cell receptor beta chain sequence along with its context. Its specificity is unknown. These data are taken from a study of shared clonotypes between healthy human individuals. Across the whole study: Donors consisted of a couple of women and a few men between 18 and 49.

CDR3 length equals 14 residues. J lost 5 bases, V lost 5 bases, and 1 base had no gene match. Per the germline V gene, CDR1 is MNHNS and CDR2 is SASEGT. Overall study results and limits: Clonotype sharing levels among donors were expected to vary with sequencing depth.

This table comes from immunoSEQ multiplex PCR, and its TCRdb copy is limited to in-frame clones, with some not included. Of about 2 million clones in the sample, 85% to 95% were seen once. Researchers partitioned CD4+ cells into CD45RA+ naive and CD45RA-negative memory subsets. Sample: naive CD4+ T cells sorted from blood. Subset of the sample: CD45RA+ positively selected. This receptor was identified in a man between 18 and 35 years old in good health. This chain joins TRBV6-1 and TRBJ2-5; TRBD2 matches at 14 bases. The CDR3 region is CASSRLAGGETQYF. Here the CDR3 DNA reads TGTGCCAGCAGTAGACTAGCGGGAGGGGAGACCCAGTACTTC.